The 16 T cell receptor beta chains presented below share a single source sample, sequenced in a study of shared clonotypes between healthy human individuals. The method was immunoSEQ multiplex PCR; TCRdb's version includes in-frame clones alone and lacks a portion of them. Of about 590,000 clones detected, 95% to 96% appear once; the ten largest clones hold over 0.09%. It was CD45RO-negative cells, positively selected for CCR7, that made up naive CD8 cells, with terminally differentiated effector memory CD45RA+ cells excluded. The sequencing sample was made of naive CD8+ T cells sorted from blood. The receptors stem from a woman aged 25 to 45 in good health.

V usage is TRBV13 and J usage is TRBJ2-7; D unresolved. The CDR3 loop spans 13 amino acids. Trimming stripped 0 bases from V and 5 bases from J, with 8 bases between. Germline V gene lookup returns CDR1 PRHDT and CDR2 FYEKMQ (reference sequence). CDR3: CASSLGAGNEQYF. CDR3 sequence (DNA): TGTGCCAGCAGCTTAGGAGCAGGCAACGAGCAGTACTTC.

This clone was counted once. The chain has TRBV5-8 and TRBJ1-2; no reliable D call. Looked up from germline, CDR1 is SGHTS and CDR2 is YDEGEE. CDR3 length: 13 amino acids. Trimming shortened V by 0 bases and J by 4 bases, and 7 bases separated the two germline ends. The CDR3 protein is CASSLGRVYGYTF. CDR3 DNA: TGTGCCAGCAGCTTGGGACGGGTCTATGGCTACACCTTC.

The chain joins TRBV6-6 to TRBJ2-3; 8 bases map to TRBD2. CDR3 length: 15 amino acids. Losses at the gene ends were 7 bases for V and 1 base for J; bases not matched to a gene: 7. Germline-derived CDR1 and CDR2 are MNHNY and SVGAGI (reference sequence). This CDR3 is CASIPSGSGTDTQYF. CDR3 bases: TGTGCCAGCATTCCCAGCGGGAGTGGCACAGATACGCAGTATTTT.

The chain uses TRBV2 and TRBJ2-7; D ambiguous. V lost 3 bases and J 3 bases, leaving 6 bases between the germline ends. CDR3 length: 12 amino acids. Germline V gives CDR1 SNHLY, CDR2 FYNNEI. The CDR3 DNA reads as TGTGCCAGCAGTGAGTATGGCTACGAGCAGTACTTC. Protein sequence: CASSEYGYEQYF.

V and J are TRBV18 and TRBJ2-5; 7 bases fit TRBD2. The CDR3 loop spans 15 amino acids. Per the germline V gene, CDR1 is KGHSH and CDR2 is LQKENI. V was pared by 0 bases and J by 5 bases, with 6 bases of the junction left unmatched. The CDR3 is CASSPPGEGLETQYF. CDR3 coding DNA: TGTGCCAGCTCACCACCAGGGGAGGGACTGGAGACCCAGTACTTC.

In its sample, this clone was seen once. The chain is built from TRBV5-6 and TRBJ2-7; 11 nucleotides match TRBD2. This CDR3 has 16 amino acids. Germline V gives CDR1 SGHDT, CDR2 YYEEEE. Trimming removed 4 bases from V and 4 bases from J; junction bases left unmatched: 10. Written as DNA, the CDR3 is TGTGCCAGCAGCCACCACTCTAGCGGGAGGACATACGAGCAGTACTTC. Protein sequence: CASSHHSSGRTYEQYF.

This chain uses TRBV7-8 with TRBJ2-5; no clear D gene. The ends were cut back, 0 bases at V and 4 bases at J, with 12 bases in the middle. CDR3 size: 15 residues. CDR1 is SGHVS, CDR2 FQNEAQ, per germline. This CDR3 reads CASSLAQRLGETQYF. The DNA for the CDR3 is TGTGCCAGCAGCTTAGCTCAGCGTCTAGGAGAGACCCAGTACTTC.

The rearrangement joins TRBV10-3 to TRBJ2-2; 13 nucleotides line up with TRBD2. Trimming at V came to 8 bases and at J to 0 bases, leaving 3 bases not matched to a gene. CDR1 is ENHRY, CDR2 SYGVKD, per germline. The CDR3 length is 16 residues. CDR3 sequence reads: CAIGGLAGSNTGELFF. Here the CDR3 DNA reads TGTGCCATCGGGGGACTAGCGGGATCGAACACCGGGGAGCTGTTTTTT.

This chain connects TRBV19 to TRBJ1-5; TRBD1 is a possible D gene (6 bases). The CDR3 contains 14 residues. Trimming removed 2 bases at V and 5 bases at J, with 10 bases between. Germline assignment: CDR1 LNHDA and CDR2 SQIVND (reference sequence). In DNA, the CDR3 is TGTGCCAGTAGTATATGGGAGGGGGATCAGCCCCAGCATTTT. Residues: CASSIWEGDQPQHF.

The CDR3 bases are TGTGCCAGCAGTCCTGGACTAGCGGGAGTTTGGGAGCAGTACTTC. Translating gives CASSPGLAGVWEQYF. The V and J genes are TRBV28 and TRBJ2-7, with 13 positions matching TRBD2. Losses at the gene ends were 5 bases for V and 7 bases for J; bases not matched to a gene: 8. The CDR3 has 15 residues. Germline V CDR1 and CDR2: MDHEN, SYDVKM.

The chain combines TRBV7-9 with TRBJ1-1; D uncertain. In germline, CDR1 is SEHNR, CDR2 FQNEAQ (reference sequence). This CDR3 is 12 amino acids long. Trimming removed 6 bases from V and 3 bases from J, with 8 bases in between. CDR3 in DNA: TGTGCCAGCAGTTCTAAGGACACTGAAGCTTTCTTT. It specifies CASSSKDTEAFF.

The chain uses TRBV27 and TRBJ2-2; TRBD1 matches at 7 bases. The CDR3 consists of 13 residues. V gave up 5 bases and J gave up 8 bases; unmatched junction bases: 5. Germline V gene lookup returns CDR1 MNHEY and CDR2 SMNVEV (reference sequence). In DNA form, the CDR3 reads TGTGCCAGCAGTCTACAGGGGCCAGGGGAGCTGTTTTTT. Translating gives CASSLQGPGELFF.

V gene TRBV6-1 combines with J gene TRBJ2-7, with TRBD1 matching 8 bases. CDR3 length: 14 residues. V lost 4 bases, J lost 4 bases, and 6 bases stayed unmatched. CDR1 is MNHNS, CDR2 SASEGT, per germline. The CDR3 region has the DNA TGTGCCAGCAGTGCTTGGACAGGGAATTACGAGCAGTACTTC. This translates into CASSAWTGNYEQYF.

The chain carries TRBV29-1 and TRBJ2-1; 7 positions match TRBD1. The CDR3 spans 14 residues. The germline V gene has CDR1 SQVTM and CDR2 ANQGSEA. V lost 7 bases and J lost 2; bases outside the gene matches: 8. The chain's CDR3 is CSANLQGTYNEQFF. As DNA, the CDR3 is TGCAGCGCCAACCTACAGGGGACCTACAATGAGCAGTTCTTC.

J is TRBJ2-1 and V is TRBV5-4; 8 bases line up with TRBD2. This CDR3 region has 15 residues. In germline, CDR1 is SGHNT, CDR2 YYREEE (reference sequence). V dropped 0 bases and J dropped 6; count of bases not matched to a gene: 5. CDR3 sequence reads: CASSLEREGPNEQFF. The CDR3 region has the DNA TGTGCCAGCAGCTTGGAACGGGAGGGCCCCAATGAGCAGTTCTTC.

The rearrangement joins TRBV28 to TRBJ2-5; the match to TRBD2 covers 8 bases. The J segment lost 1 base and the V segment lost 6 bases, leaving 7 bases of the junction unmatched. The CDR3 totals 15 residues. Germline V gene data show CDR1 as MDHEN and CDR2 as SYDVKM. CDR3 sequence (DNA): TGTGCCAGCAGCATGAGAGCGGGAGTCCAAGAGACCCAGTACTTC. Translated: CASSMRAGVQETQYF.